Listed below are T cell receptor beta chains from one sample, sequenced in a study of control samples from healthy donors and cancer patients. Data came from immunoSEQ multiplex PCR; TCRdb stores just in-frame clones and leaves some out. This table has fewer than 85,000 clones, over 75% appearing once. Input material: blood. These receptors came from a man aged 45-60 years in good health. The CDR3 runs from the conserved cysteine through the conserved F or W. The D gene is left open where the match is weak. The size entry is marked missing in some rows and otherwise reads once, few, many or a size class.

D gene: TRBD1; clone size: few; J gene: TRBJ2-2; V gene: TRBV6-5; CDR3 protein: CASRQGAFGELFF; CDR3 DNA: TGTGCCAGCAGACAGGGGGCTTTCGGGGAGCTGTTTTTT
D gene: NA; clone size: NA; J gene: TRBJ1-4; V gene: TRBV27; CDR3 protein: CASSLSKPGTSKKLFF; CDR3 DNA: TGTGCCAGCAGTTTATCGAAGCCAGGGACCTCCAAAAAACTGTTTTTT
D gene: NA; clone size: NA; J gene: TRBJ2-5; V gene: TRBV7-9; CDR3 protein: CASSLLREQETQYF; CDR3 DNA: TGTGCCAGCAGCCTCCTGCGGGAACAAGAGACCCAGTACTTC
D gene: TRBD1; clone size: NA; J gene: TRBJ1-6; V gene: TRBV7-3; CDR3 protein: CASSLTKTGDGSPLHF; CDR3 DNA: TGTGCCAGCAGCCTAACCAAGACAGGGGATGGTTCACCCCTCCACTTT
D gene: NA; clone size: NA; J gene: TRBJ1-1; V gene: TRBV2; CDR3 protein: CASSEAWQGSTEAFF; CDR3 DNA: TGTGCCAGCAGTGAAGCGTGGCAGGGTTCCACTGAAGCTTTCTTT
D gene: NA; clone size: once; J gene: TRBJ1-3; V gene: TRBV7-2; CDR3 protein: CASSLVSRETGNTIYF; CDR3 DNA: TGTGCCAGCAGCTTAGTTTCCAGAGAGACTGGAAACACCATATATTTT
D gene: TRBD1; clone size: once; J gene: TRBJ1-1; V gene: TRBV12-3/TRBV12-4; CDR3 protein: CASSQGANTEAFF; CDR3 DNA: TGTGCCAGCAGTCAGGGGGCAAACACTGAAGCTTTCTTT
D gene: TRBD2; clone size: NA; J gene: TRBJ2-2; V gene: TRBV9; CDR3 protein: CASSVAGGALTGELFF; CDR3 DNA: TGTGCCAGCAGCGTAGCCGGGGGGGCCCTTACCGGGGAGCTGTTTTTT
D gene: TRBD2; clone size: NA; J gene: TRBJ2-3; V gene: TRBV4-3; CDR3 protein: CASSQDLGGGGTDTQYF; CDR3 DNA: TGCGCCAGCAGCCAAGATCTTGGCGGGGGGGGGACAGATACGCAGTATTTT
D gene: NA; clone size: NA; J gene: TRBJ1-4; V gene: TRBV5-5; CDR3 protein: CASSRGGEKLFF; CDR3 DNA: TGTGCCAGCAGCAGGGGAGGTGAAAAACTGTTTTTT
D gene: NA; clone size: once; J gene: TRBJ1-6; V gene: TRBV5-4; CDR3 protein: CASSLQGRTNSPLHF; CDR3 DNA: TGTGCCAGCAGCTTGCAAGGGAGGACCAATTCACCCCTCCACTTT
D gene: NA; clone size: NA; J gene: TRBJ2-1; V gene: TRBV6-6; CDR3 protein: CASSYGTFWGEQFF; CDR3 DNA: TGTGCCAGCAGTTACGGCACCTTTTGGGGGGAGCAGTTCTTC
D gene: NA; clone size: NA; J gene: TRBJ2-2; V gene: TRBV5-5; CDR3 protein: CASSFVTGSTGELFF; CDR3 DNA: TGTGCCAGCAGCTTTGTCACAGGGAGCACCGGGGAGCTGTTTTTT
D gene: TRBD1; clone size: NA; J gene: TRBJ1-2; V gene: TRBV4-1; CDR3 protein: CASSRRDRGQSRTF; CDR3 DNA: TGCGCCAGCAGCCGACGGGACAGGGGGCAATCTAGGACCTTC
D gene: TRBD1; clone size: NA; J gene: TRBJ1-2; V gene: TRBV10-3; CDR3 protein: CATLTGGAIGYTF; CDR3 DNA: TGTGCCACCCTGACAGGGGGCGCGATTGGCTACACCTTC
D gene: NA; clone size: NA; J gene: TRBJ2-3; V gene: TRBV9; CDR3 protein: CASSPGGLAKGTQYF; CDR3 DNA: TGTGCCAGCAGCCCCGGCGGGCTAGCGAAGGGTACGCAGTATTTT
D gene: TRBD1; clone size: NA; J gene: TRBJ1-6; V gene: TRBV3-1/TRBV3-2; CDR3 protein: CASSLRRDRGATPLHF; CDR3 DNA: TGTGCCAGCAGCCTACGCCGGGACAGGGGTGCTACACCCCTCCACTTT
D gene: NA; clone size: NA; J gene: TRBJ1-5; V gene: TRBV11-1; CDR3 protein: CASSLALTQPQHF; CDR3 DNA: TGTGCCAGCAGCTTAGCATTGACTCAGCCCCAGCATTTT
D gene: TRBD1; clone size: NA; J gene: TRBJ2-7; V gene: TRBV6-2/TRBV6-3; CDR3 protein: CASSYLRGSSYEQYF; CDR3 DNA: TGTGCCAGCAGTTACCTCAGGGGGAGCTCCTACGAGCAGTACTTC
D gene: NA; clone size: NA; J gene: TRBJ1-1; V gene: TRBV12-3/TRBV12-4; CDR3 protein: CARQGPNTEAFF; CDR3 DNA: TGTGCCAGACAGGGCCCGAACACTGAAGCTTTCTTT
D gene: NA; clone size: NA; J gene: TRBJ1-2; V gene: TRBV5-4; CDR3 protein: CASSPTTENYGYTF; CDR3 DNA: TGTGCCAGCAGCCCTACTACAGAGAACTATGGCTACACCTTC
D gene: TRBD1; clone size: NA; J gene: TRBJ2-5; V gene: TRBV11-1; CDR3 protein: CASSGRTGGEETQYF; CDR3 DNA: TGTGCCAGCAGCGGAAGGACAGGGGGTGAAGAGACCCAGTACTTC